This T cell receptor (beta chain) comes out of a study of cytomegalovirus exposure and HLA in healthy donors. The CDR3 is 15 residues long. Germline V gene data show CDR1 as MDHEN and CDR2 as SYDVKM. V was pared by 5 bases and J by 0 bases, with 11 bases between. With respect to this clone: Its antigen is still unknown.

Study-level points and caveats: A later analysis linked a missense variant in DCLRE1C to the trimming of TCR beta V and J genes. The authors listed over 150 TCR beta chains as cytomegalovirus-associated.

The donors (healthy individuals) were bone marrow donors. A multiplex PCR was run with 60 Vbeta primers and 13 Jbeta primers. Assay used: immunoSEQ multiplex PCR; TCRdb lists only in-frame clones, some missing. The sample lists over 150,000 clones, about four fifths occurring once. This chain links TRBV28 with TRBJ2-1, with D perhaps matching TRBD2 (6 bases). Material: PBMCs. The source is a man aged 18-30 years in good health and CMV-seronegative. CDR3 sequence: CASSGGSSSYNEQFF. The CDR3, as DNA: TGTGCCAGCAGTGGAGGGTCTAGCTCCTACAATGAGCAGTTCTTC.